Listed here are 16 T cell receptor beta chains from one sample, sequenced in a study of blood T cell repertoires in COVID-19. The table came from immunoSEQ multiplex PCR; TCRdb's copy has only in-frame clones and leaves some out. Among over 150,000 clones listed, under 90% were seen once. Sequences were obtained from PBMCs or T cells enriched from blood (not recorded which). The receptors here all came from a man aged 45 to 65 who had recovered from COVID-19.

The chain recombines TRBV18 with TRBJ1-4; 7 positions agree with TRBD1. Germline trimming cut 3 bases from V and 0 bases from J; bases unmatched to any gene: 7. CDR1 KGHSH and CDR2 LQKENI come from the germline V gene. The CDR3 extends over 17 amino acids. CDR3 DNA: TGTGCCAGCTCACCCTTGAACAGGGGAACAACTAATGAAAAACTGTTTTTT. This sequence encodes CASSPLNRGTTNEKLFF.

This chain links TRBV2 with TRBJ1-2; 7 positions agree with TRBD1. V trimming: 4 bases; J trimming: 11 bases; junction bases outside the gene matches: 10. CDR1 SNHLY and CDR2 FYNNEI come from the germline V gene. The CDR3 length is 13 residues. As DNA, the CDR3 is TGTGCCAGCAGTGCTCTAGGGGACAGTCTGTACACCTTC. Its protein product is CASSALGDSLYTF.

This chain connects TRBV3-1 (or the pseudogene TRBV3-2) to TRBJ1-2; D not certain. Trimming took off 2 bases at V and 2 bases at J, with 6 bases between the two ends. CDR3 size: 13 residues. From germline, CDR1 is LGHDT and CDR2 YNNKEL (reference sequence). CDR3 region: CASSQSMNYGYTF. The CDR3 region has the DNA TGTGCCAGCAGCCAATCTATGAACTATGGCTACACCTTC.

This rearrangement joins TRBV5-4 to TRBJ2-7; D ambiguous. The germline CDR1 and CDR2 sequences are SGHNT and YYREEE (reference sequence). Trimming removed 3 bases from V and 0 bases from J, with 13 bases in between. This CDR3 contains 15 residues. The CDR3 reads CASSSLDTYSYEQYF. In DNA, the CDR3 is TGTGCCAGCAGCTCATTAGATACCTACTCCTACGAGCAGTACTTC. Drawing the rest from reference TRBV5-4 and TRBJ2-7, the complete variable domain is ETGVTQSPTHLIKTRGQQVTLRCSSQSGHNTVSWYQQALGQGPQFIFQYYREEENGRGNFPPRFSGLQFPNYSSELNVNALELDDSALYLCASSSLDTYSYEQYFGPGTRLTVT.

The CDR3 sequence: CAISTGLGGTDTQYF. The CDR3 nucleotides read TGTGCCATCAGCACGGGACTAGGCGGCACAGATACGCAGTATTTT. The chain carries TRBV10-3 and TRBJ2-3, with 8 bases aligning to TRBD2. V was clipped by 6 bases and J by 1 base; unmatched bases: 6. This CDR3 comprises 15 residues. From germline, CDR1 is ENHRY and CDR2 SYGVKD.

The V call is TRBV7-9, the J call TRBJ1-6; 9 nucleotides align to TRBD1. Germline CDR1 reads SEHNR; CDR2 reads FQNEAQ (reference sequence). The CDR3 runs 16 residues. The junction had 9 bases not matched to a gene; V was cut back by 5 bases and J by 7 bases. CDR3 sequence: CASSPGPGTGNSPLHF. For the CDR3, the DNA is TGTGCCAGCAGCCCTGGACCCGGGACAGGGAATTCACCCCTCCACTTT.

The chain employs TRBV9 and TRBJ2-3; 12 bases agree with TRBD2. The CDR3 is made up of 19 amino acids. Unmatched junction bases numbered 15, after V lost 4 bases and J lost 3 bases. Germline CDR1 and CDR2: SGDLS and YYNGEE. The CDR3 nucleotides read TGTGCCAGCAGCTCCACCCGTGGGACTAGCGGGCTTATTACAGATACGCAGTATTTT. Amino acids: CASSSTRGTSGLITDTQYF.

The chain combines TRBV2 with TRBJ2-6, with a possible D match to TRBD2 (7 bases). The germline V gene encodes CDR1 SNHLY and CDR2 FYNNEI. Trimming took 6 bases from V and 0 from J, leaving 18 bases between them. This CDR3 is 18 amino acids long. DNA for the CDR3: TGTGCCAGCAGGGCACGGGGGGCCGCTCTCTCTGGGGCCAACGTCCTGACTTTC. It yields the protein CASRARGAALSGANVLTF.

This clone was counted a single time. This chain links TRBV12-5 with TRBJ2-1; 7 nucleotides agree with TRBD1. The length of the CDR3 is 15 residues. Germline CDR1 LGHNT, CDR2 FRNRAP. Losses at the gene ends were 6 bases for V and 4 bases for J; bases not matched to a gene: 9. This CDR3 reads CASGLRQGRYNEQFF. The CDR3 coding sequence is TGTGCTAGTGGCCTAAGACAGGGTAGGTACAATGAGCAGTTCTTC.

The CDR3 loop is CASSNRAHNQPQHF. CDR3 coding DNA: TGTGCCAGTAGTAACAGGGCCCATAATCAGCCCCAGCATTTT. The rearrangement joins TRBV19 to TRBJ1-5; perhaps TRBD1 as D (6 bases). The CDR3 is made up of 14 amino acids. Germline V gene lookup returns CDR1 LNHDA and CDR2 SQIVND (reference sequence). Trimming took 4 bases from V and 4 from J, leaving 11 bases between them.

The chain couples TRBV4-3 to TRBJ2-3, with D possibly TRBD2 on 6 matching bases. This CDR3 has 17 residues. The V and J ends lost 4 bases and 1 base respectively, with 18 bases between them. Per germline, CDR1 LGHNA and CDR2 YSLEER. The CDR3 DNA reads TGCGCCAGCAGCCTAAGGATGGCTAGCGCAGGCACAGATACGCAGTATTTT. Translated: CASSLRMASAGTDTQYF.

Details on this clone: One end of the junction is discordant with germline, which a read error may explain. V is TRBV4-1 and J is TRBJ2-7, with 7 nucleotides matching TRBD2. CDR3 size: 15 residues. Germline CDR1 MGHRA, CDR2 YSYEKL. CDR3 DNA sequence: TGCGCCAGCAGCCAAGAGGGAGGGCAAAGGGGTAATATTGACTTC. Protein sequence: CASSQEGGQRGNIDF.

This clone has just a few counts. The chain is built from TRBV11-2 and TRBJ2-7, with 12 positions matching TRBD2. The length of the CDR3 is 15 residues. With V trimmed by 1 base and J by 2 bases, 0 bases remained unmatched. Germline-derived CDR1 and CDR2 are SGHAT and FQNNGV. This chain's CDR3 is CASSLGLAGAYEQYF. The DNA for the CDR3 is TGTGCCAGCAGCTTAGGACTAGCGGGGGCCTACGAGCAGTACTTC.

This chain links TRBV11-2 with TRBJ1-3; 7 bases match TRBD1. CDR1 is SGHAT and CDR2 is FQNNGV in the germline V gene. The CDR3 has 17 residues. V was pared by 5 bases and J by 0 bases, with 10 bases of the junction left unmatched. The CDR3 protein is CASSIRTGPNSGNTIYF. The CDR3 DNA sequence: TGTGCCAGCAGCATACGGACAGGACCAAACTCTGGAAACACCATATATTTT.

This clone has a single count. The gene calls are TRBV19 and TRBJ2-6; 8 bases map to TRBD1. Germline assignment: CDR1 LNHDA and CDR2 SQIVND (reference sequence). The CDR3 covers 18 residues. Trimming cost V 3 bases and J 1 base; bases outside gene matches: 8. The CDR3 coding sequence is TGTGCCAGTAGTATGACGACAGGGGTTAGGTCTGGGGCCAACGTCCTGACTTTC. It encodes CASSMTTGVRSGANVLTF.

The rearrangement links TRBV2 to TRBJ2-7, with 8 bases aligning to TRBD1. V trimming: 1 base; J trimming: 3 bases; junction bases outside the gene matches: 5. CDR1 and CDR2 (germline): SNHLY, FYNNEI. The CDR3 spans 15 residues. CDR3 coding DNA: TGTGCCAGCAGTGAAGGGCAGGGGGCTTACTACGAGCAGTACTTC. Residues: CASSEGQGAYYEQYF.